This TCR beta chain appears in the sequencing data of a study of blood T cell repertoires in COVID-19. Germline V gene data show CDR1 as GTSNPN and CDR2 as SVGIG (reference sequence). The V end lost 0 bases, the J end lost 6 bases, and 16 bases lay between the germline ends. CDR3 length: 15 amino acids. Profiling relied on immunoSEQ multiplex PCR, and the TCRdb table lists in-frame clones only, not all of them. The sample has 300,000 to 450,000 clones; more than 70% are singletons. Sequenced: peripheral blood. This clonotype originated in an older woman with COVID-19, enrolled during active disease. The chain uses TRBV30 and TRBJ2-3, with a tentative D call TRBD1 (6 bases). The CDR3 is CAWSVGRGTVDTQYF. The CDR3 coding sequence is TGTGCCTGGAGTGTGGGCAGGGGCACGGTGGATACGCAGTATTTT.